What follows is one T cell receptor (beta chain) and its context. The antigen is undetermined. The data were obtained in a study of T cell responses to AZD1222 COVID-19 vaccine. Trimming removed 5 bases from V and 6 bases from J, with 17 bases in between. This CDR3 spans 14 amino acids. CDR1 is MNHEY and CDR2 is SMNVEV in the germline V gene (reference sequence). Study findings and constraints: Unmutated regions of variants are reportedly targeted by nearly half of spike-specific TCRs. White British people made up most donors, females outnumbered males, and clonal diversity was possibly underestimated.

Here immunoSEQ multiplex PCR was the method, and the copy in TCRdb shows in-frame clones only, minus some. The table shows about 18,000 clones, with over 85% occurring only once. The clonotype comes from an adult who received the AZD1222 COVID-19 vaccine. This sequence joins TRBV27 and TRBJ2-7, with D tentatively TRBD2 (6 bases). Sequencing used peripheral blood, obtained 28 days after the second AZD1222 dose. CDR3 sequence (DNA): TGTGCCAGCAGTCCCCGGGACTGGCGCTTCGAGCAGTACTTC. It specifies CASSPRDWRFEQYF.